The 3 T cell receptor beta chains reported below all come from one sample, sequenced in a study of read filtering for tumor transcriptome and immune sequencing. This library used around 400 ng RNA and molecular barcoded adaptors spanning alpha/delta and beta/gamma chains. MiXCR, applied by TCRdb to the reads, yields one record per CDR3 protein. The table shows roughly 130,000 distinct CDR3 sequences, with 13% occurring only once. The sequenced sample consisted of a population of CD138-negative cells sorted from bone marrow. The source of these receptors is a donor over 35 with multiple myeloma.

The chain joins TRBV9 to TRBJ1-2; no firm D call. CDR1 SGDLS and CDR2 YYNGEE come from the germline V gene. V gave up 0 bases and J gave up 0 bases, with 9 bases separating them. The CDR3 contains 15 residues. In DNA form, the CDR3 reads TGTGCCAGCAGCGTAGGTTTGCAGGCTAACTATGGCTACACCTTC. Its protein is CASSVGLQANYGYTF.

This clonotype was seen just once. Because it lacks the conserved phenylalanine or tryptophan at the end, this CDR3 is likely a read error. The chain couples TRBV15 to TRBJ1-2; TRBD1 might be the D (6 bases). The CDR3 has 15 amino acids. Germline CDR1 reads LNHNV; CDR2 reads YYDKDF (reference sequence). The V gene lost 6 bases and the J gene lost 4 bases, with 18 bases spanning the gap. The CDR3 bases are TGTGCCACCAGAACTACGACAGGTCTACGCTATGGCTACACCCTC. It specifies CATRTTTGLRYGYTL.

This clonotype was seen more than once but under ten times. The V gene is TRBV7-2, the J gene TRBJ2-7, with D perhaps TRBD1 (5 bases). The CDR3 loop spans 14 amino acids. Germline-derived CDR1 and CDR2 are SGHTA and FQGNSA. Trimming removed 7 bases from V and 2 bases from J, with 15 bases in between. CDR3 in amino acids: CASTQQDKTYEQYF. The CDR3 nucleotides read TGTGCCAGCACCCAACAGGACAAAACCTACGAGCAGTACTTC.